The T cell receptor (beta chain) described here comes from a study of T cell responses to AZD1222 COVID-19 vaccine (dated by TCRdb to about 2021). Looking at the study overall: TCR sequencing covered approximately 230 trial participants: 200 to 210 given two doses of AZD1222 and approximately 26 given two doses of MenACWY control vaccine. Trial participants were enrolled into age subgroups of 18-55, 56-69 and 70-plus years, which contained about 150, 28 and 57 TCR-sequenced participants, respectively.

The CDR3 regions of human TCRbeta chains were analyzed by immunosequencing. Concerning the study's data processing: TCRs in the repertoires were matched against a reference library of SARS-CoV-2-specific TCRs that had been generated with the MIRA antigen-specificity platform. Breadth was defined as the fraction of unique TCRs that were SARS-CoV-2-associated. Depth was defined as the fraction of total T cells that were SARS-CoV-2-associated. Each spike-specific TCR was assigned to its reactive spike region and to a CD4 or CD8 class using the MIRA data. Log10-transformed breadth and depth values were compared by one-way ANOVA with Sidak's multiple comparisons tests. What TCRdb holds here is the immuneACCESS table cut down to in-frame rearrangements. Part of the clones is not present; checked against another copy, under half of the missing clones reflect an unresolved V gene, and the others are unexplained. V, J and clone size reflect that table, while D and trimming were determined from the DNA. This sample comprises 180,000 or so clones, about nine tenths of them detected only once. The ten largest clones take up approximately 1.8% of the sample.

The label giving this sample's time point can be read as: about 28 days (+/-7) after the second vaccine dose. AZD1222 recipients given second doses at about 4 weeks or at about 12 weeks were pooled, since spike-specific TCR depth and breadth were not found to differ between the two schedules. Vaccinee samples came from UK trials COV001 and COV002, including a single-blind randomized controlled phase 2/3 trial of AZD1222 (ChAdOx1 nCoV-19) in healthy adults. For TCRbeta chain sequencing, PBMC samples from trial participants were taken at day 0 and at day 28 after the second dose. About this clone: Its antigen is currently not known. Base qualities are not provided; no much larger clone lies one nucleotide away.

The CDR3 measures 11 amino acids from cysteine to phenylalanine. Left in the record is the CDR3 DNA by itself, 33 bases read in frame from the first base. The junction carries 7 bases between V and J, which are trimmed by 5 bases and 8 bases respectively. Study-level results and caveats: A significant rise in spike-specific TCR breadth and depth was observed after two AZD1222 doses relative to day 0 and relative to MenACWY recipients. Conclusions about previously exposed vaccinees are limited because only a handful of AZD1222 recipients were SARS-CoV-2 seropositive at baseline. Nearly half of unique spike-specific TCRs reportedly recognized epitopes outside regions mutated in the B.1.351 and B.1.1.7 variants. In the small 56-69-year group, the increase in depth fell short of significance, most likely because of low power. Vaccine-associated CD4 TCRs spanned the whole spike protein, with dominant responses in regions 160-218 and 743-854. Because no samples from the day 14 peak response were available, repertoires could be characterized only after the peak T cell response. Most participants were white British and females outnumbered males, and the authors suggested that clonal diversity may have been underestimated.

Material: peripheral blood, obtained 28 days after the second AZD1222 dose. The TCR originated in an adult who received the AZD1222 COVID-19 vaccine. This sequence uses TRBV12-3 or TRBV12-4 and TRBJ2-1; too little of a D gene remains to name it. The DNA reads TGTGCCAGCAGTGCCTCGTATGAGCAGTTCTTC. Translated, this gives CASSASYEQFF.